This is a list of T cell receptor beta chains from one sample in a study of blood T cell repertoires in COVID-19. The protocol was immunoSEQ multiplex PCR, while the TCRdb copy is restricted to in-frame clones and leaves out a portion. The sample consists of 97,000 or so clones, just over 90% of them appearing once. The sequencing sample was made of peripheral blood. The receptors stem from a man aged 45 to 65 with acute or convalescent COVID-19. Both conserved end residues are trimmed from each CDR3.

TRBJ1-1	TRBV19	ASSVPTGGKNTEAF
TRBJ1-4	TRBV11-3	ASSLDSRGYEKLF
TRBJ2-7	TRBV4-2	ASSQEVGATSGSREQY
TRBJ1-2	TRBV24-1	ATSDRGYGYT
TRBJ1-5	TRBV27	ASRKQGPENQPQH
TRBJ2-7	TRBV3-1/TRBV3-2	ASSQDGSGRMAAYEQY
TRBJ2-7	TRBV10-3	AISGRGLAGEQY
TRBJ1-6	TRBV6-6	ASSYRDLGDSPLH
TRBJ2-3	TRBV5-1	ASSSLDTQY
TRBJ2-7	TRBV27	ASSVRQASYEQY
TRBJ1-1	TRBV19	ASSIGITGSTEAF
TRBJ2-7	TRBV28	ASSLVGTISYEQY
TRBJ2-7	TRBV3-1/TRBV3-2	ASSRGTNYEQY
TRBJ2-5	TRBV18	ASSLRTGQETQY
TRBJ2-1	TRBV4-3	ASSFGHLYYNEQF
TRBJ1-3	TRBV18	ASSPLSWSSGNTIY
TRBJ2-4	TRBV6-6	ASRGREVAKNIQY
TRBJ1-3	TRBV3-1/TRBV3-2	ASSYSEPFTIY
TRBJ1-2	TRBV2	ASRNERTDYGYT
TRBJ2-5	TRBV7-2	ASSLPGFAD
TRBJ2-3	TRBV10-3	AISGTSGRRGTDTQY
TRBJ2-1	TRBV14	ATSPRGTYNEQF
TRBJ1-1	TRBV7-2	ASSSRAAGNTEAF
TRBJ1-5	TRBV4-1	ASSPFMTGQQH
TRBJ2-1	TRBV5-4	ASSLVRAENEQF
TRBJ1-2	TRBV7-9	ASSFGQGGFVGYT
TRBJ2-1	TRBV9	ASSPRLAGAYNEQF
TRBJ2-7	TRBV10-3	AISDSARSSYEQY
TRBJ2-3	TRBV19	ASSIGTRLRLDTQY